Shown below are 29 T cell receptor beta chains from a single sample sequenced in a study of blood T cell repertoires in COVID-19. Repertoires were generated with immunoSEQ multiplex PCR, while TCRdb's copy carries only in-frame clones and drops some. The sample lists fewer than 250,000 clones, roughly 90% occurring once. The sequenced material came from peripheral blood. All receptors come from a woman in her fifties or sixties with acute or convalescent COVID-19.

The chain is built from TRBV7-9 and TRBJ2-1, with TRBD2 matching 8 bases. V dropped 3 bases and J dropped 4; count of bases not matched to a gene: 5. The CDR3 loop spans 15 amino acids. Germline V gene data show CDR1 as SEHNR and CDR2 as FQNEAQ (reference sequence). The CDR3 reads CASSFHSGDYNEQFF. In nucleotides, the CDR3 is TGTGCCAGCAGCTTCCATAGCGGGGATTACAATGAGCAGTTCTTC.

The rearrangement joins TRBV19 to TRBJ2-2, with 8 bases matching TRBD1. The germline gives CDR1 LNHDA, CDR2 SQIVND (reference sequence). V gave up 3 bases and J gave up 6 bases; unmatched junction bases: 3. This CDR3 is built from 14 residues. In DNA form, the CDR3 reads TGTGCCAGTAGTATTCCGGACAGGGCCGGGGAGCTGTTTTTT. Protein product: CASSIPDRAGELFF. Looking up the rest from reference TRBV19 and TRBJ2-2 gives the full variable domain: DGGITQSPKYLFRKEGQNVTLSCEQNLNHDAMYWYRQDPGQGLRLIYYSQIVNDFQKGDIAEGYSVSREKKESFPLTVTSAQKNPTAFYLCASSIPDRAGELFFGEGSRLTVL.

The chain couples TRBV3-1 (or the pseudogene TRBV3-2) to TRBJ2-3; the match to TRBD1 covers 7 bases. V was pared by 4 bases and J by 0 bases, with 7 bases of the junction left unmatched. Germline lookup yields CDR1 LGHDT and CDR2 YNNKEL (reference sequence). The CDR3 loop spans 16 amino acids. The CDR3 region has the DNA TGTGCCAGCAGCCCGGGGACAGCTCGAAGCACAGATACGCAGTATTTT. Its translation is CASSPGTARSTDTQYF.

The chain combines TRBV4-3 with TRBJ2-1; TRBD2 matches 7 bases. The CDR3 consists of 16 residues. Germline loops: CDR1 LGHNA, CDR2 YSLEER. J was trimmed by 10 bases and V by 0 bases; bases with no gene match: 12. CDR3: CASSQDLAGAPPEQFF. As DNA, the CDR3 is TGCGCCAGCAGCCAAGATCTGGCGGGAGCCCCACCCGAGCAGTTCTTC.

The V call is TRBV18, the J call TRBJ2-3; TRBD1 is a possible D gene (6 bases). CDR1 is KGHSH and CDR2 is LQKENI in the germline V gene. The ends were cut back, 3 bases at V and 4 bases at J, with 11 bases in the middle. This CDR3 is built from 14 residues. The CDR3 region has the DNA TGTGCCAGCTCACCTATATCAGGGGCAGATACGCAGTATTTT. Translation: CASSPISGADTQYF. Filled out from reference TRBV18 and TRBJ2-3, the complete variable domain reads NAGVMQNPRHLVRRRGQEARLRCSPMKGHSHVYWYRQLPEEGLKFMVYLQKENIIDESGMPKERFSAEFPKEGPSILRIQQVVRGDSAAYFCASSPISGADTQYFGPGTRLTVL.

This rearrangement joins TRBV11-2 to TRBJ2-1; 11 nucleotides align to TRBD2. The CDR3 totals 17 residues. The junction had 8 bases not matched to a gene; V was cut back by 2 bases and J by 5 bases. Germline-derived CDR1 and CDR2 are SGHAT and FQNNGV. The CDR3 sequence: CASSLRLAGGPDNEQFF. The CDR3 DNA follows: TGTGCCAGCAGCTTAAGGCTAGCGGGAGGCCCAGACAATGAGCAGTTCTTC.

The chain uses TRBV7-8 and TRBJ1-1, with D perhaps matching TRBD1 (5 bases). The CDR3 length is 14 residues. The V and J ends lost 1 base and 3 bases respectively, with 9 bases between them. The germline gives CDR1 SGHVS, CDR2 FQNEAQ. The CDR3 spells CASSLGQPDTEAFF. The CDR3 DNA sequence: TGTGCCAGCAGCTTAGGACAGCCCGACACTGAAGCTTTCTTT.

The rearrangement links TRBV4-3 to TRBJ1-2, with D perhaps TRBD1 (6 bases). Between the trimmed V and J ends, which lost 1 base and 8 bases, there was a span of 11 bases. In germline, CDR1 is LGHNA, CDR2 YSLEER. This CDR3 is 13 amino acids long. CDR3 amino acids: CASSQVGAGGYTF. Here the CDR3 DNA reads TGCGCCAGCAGCCAAGTGGGGGCAGGAGGCTACACCTTC.

CDR3 in DNA: TGTGCCATTAAAAGGGGAGCGGGAGACGATACGCAGTATTTT. It translates to CAIKRGAGDDTQYF. The V and J genes are TRBV10-3 and TRBJ2-3, with TRBD2 matching 8 bases. This CDR3 is 14 amino acids long. V lost 9 bases, J lost 6 bases, and 11 bases stayed unmatched. The germline CDR1 and CDR2 sequences are ENHRY and SYGVKD.

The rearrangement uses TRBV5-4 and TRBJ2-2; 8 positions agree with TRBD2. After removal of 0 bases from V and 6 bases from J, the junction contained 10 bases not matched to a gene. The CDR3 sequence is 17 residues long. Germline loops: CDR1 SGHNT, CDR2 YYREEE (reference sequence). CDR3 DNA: TGTGCCAGCAGCTTGGGGCTAGCGGGCCTTGGAGCCGGGGAGCTGTTTTTT. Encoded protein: CASSLGLAGLGAGELFF.

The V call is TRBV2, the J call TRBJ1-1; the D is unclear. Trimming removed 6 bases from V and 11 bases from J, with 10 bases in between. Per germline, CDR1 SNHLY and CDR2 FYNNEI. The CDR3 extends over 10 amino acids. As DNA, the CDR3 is TGTGCCAGCAGGCAGGATAGGGCTTTCTTT. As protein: CASRQDRAFF.

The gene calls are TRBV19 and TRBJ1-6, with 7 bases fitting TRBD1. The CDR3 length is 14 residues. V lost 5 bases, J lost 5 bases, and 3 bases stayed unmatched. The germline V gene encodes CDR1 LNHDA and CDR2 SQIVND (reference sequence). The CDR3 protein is CASSPQGNNSPLHF. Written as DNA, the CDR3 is TGTGCCAGTAGTCCACAGGGGAATAATTCACCCCTCCACTTT.

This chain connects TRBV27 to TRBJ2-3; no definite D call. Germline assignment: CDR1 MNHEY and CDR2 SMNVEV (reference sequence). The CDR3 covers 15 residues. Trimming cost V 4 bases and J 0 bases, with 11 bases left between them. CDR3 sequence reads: CASSSVYSSTDTQYF. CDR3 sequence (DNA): TGTGCCAGCAGTTCCGTCTACTCTAGCACAGATACGCAGTATTTT.

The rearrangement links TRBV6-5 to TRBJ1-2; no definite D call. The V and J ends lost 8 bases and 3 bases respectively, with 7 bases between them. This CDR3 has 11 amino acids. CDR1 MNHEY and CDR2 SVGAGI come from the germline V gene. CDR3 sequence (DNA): TGTGCCAGCGTGAGGGACTATGGCTACACCTTC. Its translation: CASVRDYGYTF.

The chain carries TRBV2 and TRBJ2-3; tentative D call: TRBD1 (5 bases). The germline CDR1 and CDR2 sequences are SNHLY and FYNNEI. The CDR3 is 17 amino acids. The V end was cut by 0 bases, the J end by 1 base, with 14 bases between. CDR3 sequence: CASSEALKGRGTDTQYF. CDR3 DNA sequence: TGTGCCAGCAGTGAAGCGCTGAAGGGGCGAGGCACAGATACGCAGTATTTT.

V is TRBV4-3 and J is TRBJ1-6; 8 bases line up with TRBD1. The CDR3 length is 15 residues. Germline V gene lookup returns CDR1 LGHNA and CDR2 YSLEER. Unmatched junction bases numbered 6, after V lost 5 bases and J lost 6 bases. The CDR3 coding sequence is TGCGCCAGCAGCATGGACAGGGCGGGTAATTCACCCCTCCACTTT. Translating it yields CASSMDRAGNSPLHF.

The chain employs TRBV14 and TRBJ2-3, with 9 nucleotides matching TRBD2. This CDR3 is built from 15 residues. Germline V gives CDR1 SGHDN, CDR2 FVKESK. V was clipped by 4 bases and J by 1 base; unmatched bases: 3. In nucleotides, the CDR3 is TGTGCCAGCAGCCGAGCGGGGGGACGCACAGATACGCAGTATTTT. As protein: CASSRAGGRTDTQYF. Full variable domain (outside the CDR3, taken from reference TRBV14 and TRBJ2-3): EAGVTQFPSHSVIEKGQTVTLRCDPISGHDNLYWYRRVMGKEIKFLLHFVKESKQDESGMPNNRFLAERTGGTYSTLKVQPAELEDSGVYFCASSRAGGRTDTQYFGPGTRLTVL.

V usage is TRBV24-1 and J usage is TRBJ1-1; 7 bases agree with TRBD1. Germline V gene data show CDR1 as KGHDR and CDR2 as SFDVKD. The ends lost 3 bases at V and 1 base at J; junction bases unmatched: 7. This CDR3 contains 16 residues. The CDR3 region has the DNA TGTGCCACCAGTGATGACCCGACAGGGAGGAACACTGAAGCTTTCTTT. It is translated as CATSDDPTGRNTEAFF.

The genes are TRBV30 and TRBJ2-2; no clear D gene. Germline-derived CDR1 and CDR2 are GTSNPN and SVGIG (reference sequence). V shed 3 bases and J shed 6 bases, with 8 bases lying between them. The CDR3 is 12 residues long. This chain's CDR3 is CAWRPGAGELFF. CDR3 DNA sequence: TGTGCCTGGAGGCCGGGTGCCGGGGAGCTGTTTTTT. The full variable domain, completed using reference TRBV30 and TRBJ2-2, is SQTIHQWPATLVQPVGSPLSLECTVEGTSNPNLYWYRQAAGRGLQLLFYSVGIGQISSEVPQNLSASRPQDRQFILSSKKLLLSDSGFYLCAWRPGAGELFFGEGSRLTVL.

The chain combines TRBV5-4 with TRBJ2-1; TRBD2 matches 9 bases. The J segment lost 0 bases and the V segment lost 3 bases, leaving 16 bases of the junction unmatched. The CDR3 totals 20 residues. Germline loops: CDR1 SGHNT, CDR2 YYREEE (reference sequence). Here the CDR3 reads CASSSDLTAGGILSYNEQFF. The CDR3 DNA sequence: TGTGCCAGCAGCTCGGACCTAACAGCGGGGGGTATTCTCTCCTACAATGAGCAGTTCTTC.

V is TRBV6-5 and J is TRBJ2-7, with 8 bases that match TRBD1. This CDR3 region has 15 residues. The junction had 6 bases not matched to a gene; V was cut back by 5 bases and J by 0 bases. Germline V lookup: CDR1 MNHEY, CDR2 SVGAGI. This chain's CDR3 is CASSTTGGTSYEQYF. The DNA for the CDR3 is TGTGCCAGCAGTACCACAGGGGGTACCTCCTACGAGCAGTACTTC.

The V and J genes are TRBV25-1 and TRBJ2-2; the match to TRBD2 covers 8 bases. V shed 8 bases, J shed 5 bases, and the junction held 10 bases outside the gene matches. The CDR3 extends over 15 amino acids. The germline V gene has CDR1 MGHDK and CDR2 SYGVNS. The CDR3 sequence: CASAVGGAGTGELFF. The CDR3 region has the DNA TGTGCCAGCGCCGTCGGGGGGGCGGGTACCGGGGAGCTGTTTTTT.

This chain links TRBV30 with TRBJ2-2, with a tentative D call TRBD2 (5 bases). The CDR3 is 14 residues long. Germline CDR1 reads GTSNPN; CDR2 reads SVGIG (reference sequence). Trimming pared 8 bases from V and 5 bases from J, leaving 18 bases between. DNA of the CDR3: TGTGCCGGCGTCGGACTCCGTACAACCGGGGAGCTGTTTTTT. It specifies CAGVGLRTTGELFF.

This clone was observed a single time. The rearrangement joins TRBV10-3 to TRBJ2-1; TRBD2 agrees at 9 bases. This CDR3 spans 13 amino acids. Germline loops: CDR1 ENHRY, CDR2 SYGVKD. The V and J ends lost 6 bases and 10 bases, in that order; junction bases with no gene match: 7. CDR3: CAIRELAGSEQFF. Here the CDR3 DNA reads TGTGCCATCAGAGAGCTAGCGGGATCCGAGCAGTTCTTC.

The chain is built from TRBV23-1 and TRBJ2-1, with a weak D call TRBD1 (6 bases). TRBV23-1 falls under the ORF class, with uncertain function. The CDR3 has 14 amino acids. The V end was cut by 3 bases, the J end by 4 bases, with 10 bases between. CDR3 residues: CASSQGTTYNEQFF. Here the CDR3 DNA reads TGCGCCAGCAGTCAGGGGACAACTTACAATGAGCAGTTCTTC.

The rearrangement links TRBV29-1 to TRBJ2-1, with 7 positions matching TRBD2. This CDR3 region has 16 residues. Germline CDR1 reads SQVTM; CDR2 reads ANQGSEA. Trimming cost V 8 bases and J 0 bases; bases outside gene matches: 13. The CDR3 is CSSAGGRSGSYNEQFF. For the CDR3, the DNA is TGCAGCTCCGCGGGCGGGAGATCCGGCTCCTACAATGAGCAGTTCTTC.

The CDR3 nucleotides are TGCGCCAGCAGTCCCGGGACAGCGGGAGATACGCAGTATTTT. This gives the protein CASSPGTAGDTQYF. V and J are TRBV10-1 and TRBJ2-3; maybe TRBD1 (7 bases). This CDR3 contains 14 residues. Trimming took 5 bases from V and 5 from J, leaving 14 bases between them. Germline values: CDR1 WNHNN, CDR2 SYGVQD (reference sequence).

The CDR3 reads CASSLSRGSYEQYF. CDR3 bases: TGTGCCAGCAGCTTATCAAGAGGATCCTACGAGCAGTACTTC. This chain uses TRBV7-8 with TRBJ2-7; D call uncertain. V lost 2 bases and J 1 base, leaving 9 bases between the germline ends. The CDR3 covers 14 residues. CDR1 and CDR2 (germline): SGHVS, FQNEAQ.

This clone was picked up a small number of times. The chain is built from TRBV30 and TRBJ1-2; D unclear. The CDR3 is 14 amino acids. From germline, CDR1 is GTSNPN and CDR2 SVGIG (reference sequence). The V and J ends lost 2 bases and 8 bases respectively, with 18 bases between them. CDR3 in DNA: TGTGCCTGGAGTTTGGTGGGCGGGTACTTGGGCTACACCTTC. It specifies CAWSLVGGYLGYTF. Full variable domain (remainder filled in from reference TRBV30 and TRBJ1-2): SQTIHQWPATLVQPVGSPLSLECTVEGTSNPNLYWYRQAAGRGLQLLFYSVGIGQISSEVPQNLSASRPQDRQFILSSKKLLLSDSGFYLCAWSLVGGYLGYTFGSGTRLTVV.